Given below is one T cell receptor (beta chain) in context. Regarding treatment: oral pan-JAK inhibitor, 5-10 mg twice daily. The sample originates from a study of CD8+ T cells in alopecia areata. Following extraction, RNA underwent reverse transcription to cDNA, which served as the sequencing template. Method: immunoSEQ multiplex PCR; TCRdb's copy keeps in-frame clones and lacks some. This table has 170,000 or so clones, about 60% appearing once. The CDR3 spans 16 residues. Germline V gives CDR1 SNHLY, CDR2 FYNNEI. J lost 3 bases, V lost 2 bases, and 10 bases had no gene match. The sequence was collected from a human donor with alopecia areata. The sequencing here drew on CD8+ T cells sorted from blood, taken at week 24, from a patient treated with tofacitinib. The chain couples TRBV2 to TRBJ2-7, with 7 bases matching TRBD1. The CDR3 sequence: CASSELEGANLYEQYF. CDR3 DNA sequence: TGTGCCAGCAGTGAACTTGAGGGGGCGAACCTCTACGAGCAGTACTTC.